The following is a T cell receptor (beta chain) sequence with its context. Its antigen is unknown. Only in-frame clones appear in the TCRdb table, and some are missing; sequencing was by immunoSEQ multiplex PCR. The profile shows tens of thousands of clones, over 75% of them singletons. V lost 1 base and J 4 bases, leaving 11 bases between the germline ends. This CDR3 comprises 15 residues. Germline V gives CDR1 SGHRS, CDR2 YFSETQ. The data derive from a study of T cell responses to AZD1222 COVID-19 vaccine. Study summary: Analyses pooled second doses at about 4 or about 12 weeks.

The study's findings and limits: Researchers took repertoire samples only after the peak T cell response had come. Reportedly, nearly half the spike-specific TCRs target unmutated variant regions.

Sequencing was performed on peripheral blood, taken on day 0 of AZD1222 vaccination. The clonotype was recovered from an adult in good health. The chain employs TRBV5-1 and TRBJ2-2; maybe TRBD2 (5 bases). The CDR3 DNA reads as TGCGCCAGCAGCTTGAGGGAGCTTGGCACCGGGGAGCTGTTTTTT. Its translation: CASSLRELGTGELFF.